This T cell receptor (beta chain) was retrieved from a study of cytomegalovirus exposure and HLA in healthy donors. Per germline, CDR1 SGHAT and CDR2 FQDESV (reference sequence). This CDR3 is 15 amino acids long. The V gene end was trimmed by 4 bases and the J gene end by 4 bases; junction bases not matched to a gene: 7. Nominal health characterized the donors when sampled, though unrecorded immune exposures were likely. General study points: An analysis done earlier found most TCR beta V segments productive about 87% or about 30% of the time. Association with HLA alleles at 0.05 false discovery rate was found for about 17,000 TCR beta sequences in a later analysis. CMV serostatus alone was available as immune exposure information.

In regard to this clone: Its antigen is not known.

The PCR employed 60 Vbeta primers together with 13 Jbeta primers. Profiled with immunoSEQ multiplex PCR; TCRdb holds only in-frame clones, not every one. In the table there are some 250,000 clones, 82% of which are singletons. This chain links TRBV11-1 with TRBJ1-1; 9 bases are shared with TRBD1. The material sequenced was PBMCs. This receptor was obtained from a woman in her thirties or forties in good health and CMV-seropositive. CDR3 sequence (DNA): TGTGCCAGCAGCTCCTGGACAGGGGAGGTCACTGAAGCTTTCTTT. This sequence encodes CASSSWTGEVTEAFF.